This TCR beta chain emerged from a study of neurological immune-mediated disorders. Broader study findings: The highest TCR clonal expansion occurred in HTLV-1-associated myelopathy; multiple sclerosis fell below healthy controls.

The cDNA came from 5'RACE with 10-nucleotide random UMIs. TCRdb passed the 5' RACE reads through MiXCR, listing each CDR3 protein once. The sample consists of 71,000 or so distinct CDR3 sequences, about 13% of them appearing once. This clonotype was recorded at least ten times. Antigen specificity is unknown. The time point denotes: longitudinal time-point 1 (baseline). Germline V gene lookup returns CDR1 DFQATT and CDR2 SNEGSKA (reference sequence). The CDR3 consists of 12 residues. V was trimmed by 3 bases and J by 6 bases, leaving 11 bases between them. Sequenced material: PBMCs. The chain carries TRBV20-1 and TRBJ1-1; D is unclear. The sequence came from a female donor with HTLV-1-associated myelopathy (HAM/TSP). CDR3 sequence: CSASSGQPEAFF. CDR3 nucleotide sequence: TGCAGTGCTAGTTCCGGGCAACCTGAAGCTTTCTTT.